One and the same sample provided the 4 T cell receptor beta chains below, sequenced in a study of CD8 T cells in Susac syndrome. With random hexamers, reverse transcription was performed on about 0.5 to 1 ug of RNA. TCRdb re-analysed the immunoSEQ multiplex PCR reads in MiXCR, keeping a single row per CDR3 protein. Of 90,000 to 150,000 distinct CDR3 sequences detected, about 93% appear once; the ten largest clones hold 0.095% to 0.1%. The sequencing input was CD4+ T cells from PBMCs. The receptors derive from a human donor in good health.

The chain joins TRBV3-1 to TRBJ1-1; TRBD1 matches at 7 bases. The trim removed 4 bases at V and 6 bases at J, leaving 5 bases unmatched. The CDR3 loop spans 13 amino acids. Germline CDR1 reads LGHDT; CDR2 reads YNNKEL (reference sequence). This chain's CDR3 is CASSPGGFAEAFF. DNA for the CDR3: TGTGCCAGCAGCCCAGGGGGATTCGCTGAAGCTTTCTTT.

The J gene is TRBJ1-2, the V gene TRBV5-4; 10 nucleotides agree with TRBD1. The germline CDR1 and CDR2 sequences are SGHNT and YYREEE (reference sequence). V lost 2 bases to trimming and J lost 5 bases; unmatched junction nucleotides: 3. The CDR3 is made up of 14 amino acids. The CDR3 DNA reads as TGTGCCAGCAGCTTAAGGGACAGGGGATATGGCTACACCTTC. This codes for CASSLRDRGYGYTF.

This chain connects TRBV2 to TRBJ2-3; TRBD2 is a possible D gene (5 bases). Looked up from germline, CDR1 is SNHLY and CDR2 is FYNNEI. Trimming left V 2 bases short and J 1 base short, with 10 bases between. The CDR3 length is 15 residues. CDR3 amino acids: CASSENPGGTDTQYF. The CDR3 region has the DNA TGTGCCAGCAGTGAAAATCCCGGGGGCACAGATACGCAGTATTTT. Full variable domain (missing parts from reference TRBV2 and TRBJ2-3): EPEVTQTPSHQVTQMGQEVILRCVPISNHLYFYWYRQILGQKVEFLVSFYNNEISEKSEIFDDQFSVERPDGSNFTLKIRSTKLEDSAMYFCASSENPGGTDTQYFGPGTRLTVL.

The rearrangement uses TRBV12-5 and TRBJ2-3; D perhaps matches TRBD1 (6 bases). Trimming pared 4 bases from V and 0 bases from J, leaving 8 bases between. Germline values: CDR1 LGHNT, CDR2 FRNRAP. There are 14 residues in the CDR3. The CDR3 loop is CASGSGQSTDTQYF. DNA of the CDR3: TGTGCTAGTGGTTCAGGACAGAGCACAGATACGCAGTATTTT.